These 6 T cell receptor beta chains came from one sample sequenced in a study of T-cell memory formation after mild COVID-19 (dated by TCRdb to 2020 to 2023). The library came from 5' RACE. TCRdb names Illumina NovaSeq 6000 as the instrument used. TCRdb passed the public sequencing reads through fastp at Q25 and MiXCR, retaining productive beta sequences. Each CDR3 protein appears once, grouped with its most common genes and DNA. The sample yields about 430,000 distinct CDR3 sequences; more than 15% were counted once. The ten largest clonotypes hold about a fifth of the sample. Sequencing used PBMCs or a T cell subset sorted from them (not recorded which). Source of these receptors: a young man who had mild COVID-19 (a few samples of this study predate the infection). The sample titles of this study are shuffled in the database, so cell type and time point are left out; the donor was told from shared clones.

There are a few counts of this clonotype. The chain recombines TRBV18 with TRBJ2-3, with D unclear. Germline lookup yields CDR1 KGHSH and CDR2 LQKENI. The V end lost 3 bases, the J end lost 2 bases, and 9 bases lay between the germline ends. This CDR3 spans 14 amino acids. In DNA form, the CDR3 reads TGTGCCAGCTCACCGAATCTGAACACAGATACGCAGTATTTT. It yields the protein CASSPNLNTDTQYF.

The J gene is TRBJ2-5, the V gene TRBV10-3, with D perhaps assigned TRBD1 or TRBD2 (6 bases each). Trimming shortened V by 6 bases and J by 4 bases, and 15 bases separated the two germline ends. CDR1 ENHRY and CDR2 SYGVKD come from the germline V gene. There are 14 residues in the CDR3. The CDR3 region is CAIRREDRGETQYF. CDR3 coding DNA: TGTGCCATCAGGAGGGAGGACAGAGGAGAGACCCAGTACTTC.

V and J are TRBV4-1 and TRBJ1-5; D call uncertain. CDR3 length equals 14 residues. Trimming took off 0 bases at V and 5 bases at J, with 8 bases between the two ends. Per germline, CDR1 MGHRA and CDR2 YSYEKL. The CDR3 nucleotides read TGCGCCAGCAGCCAAGACCGACCAGATCAGCCCCAGCATTTT. It encodes CASSQDRPDQPQHF.

This clonotype was counted between two and nine times. The V gene is TRBV5-6, the J gene TRBJ1-2, with D maybe TRBD1 (6 bases). Between the trimmed V and J ends, which lost 0 bases and 6 bases, there was a span of 9 bases. This CDR3 has 13 amino acids. Per the germline V gene, CDR1 is SGHDT and CDR2 is YYEEEE. The CDR3 DNA is TGTGCCAGCAGCTTGGACCACAGGGATGGCTACACCTTC. Translating gives CASSLDHRDGYTF.

This clonotype was picked up a small number of times. The genes are TRBV7-2 and TRBJ2-6, with D possibly TRBD1 on 6 matching bases. V lost 0 bases to trimming and J lost 0 bases, with 9 bases between them. The germline gives CDR1 SGHTA, CDR2 FQGNSA. The CDR3 totals 17 residues. The CDR3 here is CASSLAGASSGANVLTF. In nucleotides, the CDR3 is TGTGCCAGCAGCTTAGCGGGGGCCAGCTCTGGGGCCAACGTCCTGACTTTC. Full variable domain (remainder filled in from reference TRBV7-2 and TRBJ2-6): GAGVSQSPSNKVTEKGKDVELRCDPISGHTALYWYRQSLGQGLEFLIYFQGNSAPDKSGLPSDRFSAERTGGSVSTLTIQRTQQEDSAVYLCASSLAGASSGANVLTFGAGSRLTVL.

The chain has TRBV6-2 or TRBV6-3 and TRBJ2-1; D might be TRBD2 (7 bases). Trimming took 6 bases from V and 15 from J, leaving 18 bases between them. The CDR3 loop spans 12 amino acids. CDR1 is MNHEY, CDR2 SVGEGT, per germline. CDR3 amino acids: CASRDTGGGRFF. CDR3 sequence (DNA): TGTGCCAGCAGAGATACGGGGGGCGGAAGGTTCTTC.